These 23 T cell receptor beta chains share one sample of origin, sequenced in a study of tissue T cells after allogeneic stem cell transplantation. Profiled with immunoSEQ multiplex PCR; TCRdb holds only in-frame clones, not every one. The sample consists of about 6,300 clones, roughly 71% of them appearing once. The specimen was tissue from the stomach, collected at autopsy. Source of these receptors: a woman aged 18 to 50 with breast cancer.

V usage is TRBV30 and J usage is TRBJ2-3, with 7 bases lining up with TRBD2. Losses at the gene ends were 8 bases for V and 0 bases for J; bases not matched to a gene: 8. CDR1 GTSNPN and CDR2 SVGIG come from the germline V gene (reference sequence). The CDR3 is 14 amino acids. As DNA, the CDR3 is TGTGCCGCAACTCCGGGGGGTAGCACAGATACGCAGTATTTT. Translated: CAATPGGSTDTQYF.

The chain has TRBV3-1 (or the pseudogene TRBV3-2) and TRBJ1-2; unclear D gene. The CDR3 consists of 16 residues. Germline V gene data show CDR1 as LGHDT and CDR2 as YNNKEL (reference sequence). The V end lost 0 bases, the J end lost 1 base, and 12 bases lay between the germline ends. The CDR3 protein is CASSQDLRKHNYGYTF. CDR3 nucleotide sequence: TGTGCCAGCAGCCAAGATCTCCGGAAACATAACTATGGCTACACCTTC.

The chain joins TRBV9 to TRBJ2-2, with a tentative D call TRBD2 (5 bases). Trimming removed 0 bases at V and 6 bases at J, with 9 bases between. Germline V CDR1 and CDR2: SGDLS, YYNGEE. There are 14 residues in the CDR3. This chain's CDR3 is CASSVDLAPGELFF. As DNA, the CDR3 is TGTGCCAGCAGCGTAGATCTAGCCCCCGGGGAGCTGTTTTTT. Supplemented by reference TRBV9 and TRBJ2-2, the full variable domain reads DSGVTQTPKHLITATGQRVTLRCSPRSGDLSVYWYQQSLDQGLQFLIQYYNGEERAKGNILERFSAQQFPDLHSELNLSSLELGDSALYFCASSVDLAPGELFFGEGSRLTVL.

V gene TRBV7-2 combines with J gene TRBJ1-2; D might be TRBD1 (6 bases). Germline V gene lookup returns CDR1 SGHTA and CDR2 FQGNSA. The V end lost 3 bases, the J end lost 3 bases, and 8 bases lay between the germline ends. The CDR3 length is 13 residues. CDR3 loop: CASSFNRDYGYTF. CDR3 DNA: TGTGCCAGCAGCTTCAACAGGGACTATGGCTACACCTTC.

The CDR3 protein is CASSISTAGNTIYF. Written as DNA, the CDR3 is TGTGCCAGTAGTATCTCGACAGCGGGAAACACCATATATTTT. The chain recombines TRBV19 with TRBJ1-3, with D tentatively TRBD1 (5 bases). Trimming shortened V by 3 bases and J by 4 bases, and 10 bases separated the two germline ends. This CDR3 contains 14 residues. Germline assignment: CDR1 LNHDA and CDR2 SQIVND (reference sequence).

This chain links TRBV7-2 with TRBJ2-5, with a tentative D call TRBD2 (7 bases). The CDR3 spans 15 residues. CDR1 is SGHTA and CDR2 is FQGNSA in the germline V gene. Trimming left V 4 bases short and J 5 bases short, with 17 bases between. CDR3 residues: CASSSQAGGRETQYF. DNA for the CDR3: TGTGCCAGCAGCTCACAGGCCGGGGGGCGGGAGACCCAGTACTTC.

The rearrangement links TRBV5-1 to TRBJ2-3, with D hard to call. The CDR3 is 14 residues long. V lost 0 bases and J lost 0, with 5 bases in between. Germline CDR1 is SGHRS and CDR2 is YFSETQ. CDR3 sequence (DNA): TGCGCCAGCAGCTTGGGGTCTAGCACAGATACGCAGTATTTT. This sequence encodes CASSLGSSTDTQYF.

To note about this clone: The junction departs from germline at one end; a sequencing error may be responsible. The chain uses TRBV9 and TRBJ2-5; the match to TRBD2 covers 9 bases. Germline V gives CDR1 SGDLS, CDR2 YYNGEE. The CDR3 consists of 15 residues. The CDR3: CARSGGGGLEETQYF. The CDR3 DNA sequence: TGTGCCCGCAGCGGCGGGGGGGGTCTCGAGGAGACCCAGTACTTC.

The V and J genes are TRBV4-2 and TRBJ2-3; D gene unclear. The V gene lost 1 base and the J gene lost 0 bases, with 11 bases spanning the gap. The germline CDR1 and CDR2 sequences are LGHNA and YNFKEQ. The CDR3 spans 16 residues. The CDR3 sequence is CASSQVTDTSTDTQYF. As DNA, the CDR3 is TGTGCCAGCAGCCAAGTCACGGATACTAGCACAGATACGCAGTATTTT.

The chain joins TRBV4-3 to TRBJ1-5; D remains unclear. Germline CDR1 and CDR2: LGHNA and YSLEER. V was pared by 2 bases and J by 9 bases, with 20 bases between. This CDR3 has 16 amino acids. The CDR3 DNA reads as TGCGCCAGCAGCCAAAATATAGGTCCAGGAGCTGGGCCCCAGCATTTT. As protein: CASSQNIGPGAGPQHF.

This rearrangement joins TRBV3-1 (or the pseudogene TRBV3-2) to TRBJ2-1, with a tentative D call TRBD1 (8 bases). V lost 1 base, J lost 13 bases, and 17 bases lay in between. Germline CDR1 and CDR2: LGHDT and YNNKEL (reference sequence). CDR3 length equals 14 residues. The chain's CDR3 is CASSQGGEGTGQFF. The CDR3 region has the DNA TGTGCCAGCAGCCAAGGGGGGGAGGGGACAGGACAGTTCTTC.

The V call is TRBV6-5, the J call TRBJ1-2; D ambiguous. CDR3 length equals 15 residues. The V gene lost 0 bases and the J gene lost 4 bases, with 12 bases spanning the gap. The germline CDR1 and CDR2 sequences are MNHEY and SVGAGI. The CDR3 is CASSYSFSGSYGYTF. The CDR3 bases are TGTGCCAGCAGTTACTCGTTCTCAGGTAGCTATGGCTACACCTTC.

The rearrangement uses TRBV5-1 and TRBJ1-2; tentatively, D is TRBD1 (5 bases). From germline, CDR1 is SGHRS and CDR2 YFSETQ. This CDR3 comprises 14 residues. The V end was cut by 4 bases, the J end by 2 bases, with 12 bases between. CDR3 residues: CASSPGRQNYGYTF. The CDR3 DNA reads as TGCGCCAGCAGCCCTGGGCGACAGAACTATGGCTACACCTTC.

V is TRBV4-1 and J is TRBJ1-1; D is undetermined. The CDR3 sequence is 12 residues long. The V end was cut by 6 bases, the J end by 6 bases, with 11 bases between. Germline V gives CDR1 MGHRA, CDR2 YSYEKL. For the CDR3, the DNA is TGCGCCAGCAGGGGCGAGGTTGCTGAAGCTTTCTTT. Its protein is CASRGEVAEAFF.

This chain connects TRBV7-8 to TRBJ1-6; D remains ambiguous. The V gene lost 1 base and the J gene lost 6 bases, with 7 bases spanning the gap. Germline CDR1 is SGHVS and CDR2 is FQNEAQ. The length of the CDR3 is 14 residues. Written as DNA, the CDR3 is TGTGCCAGCAGCTTAGAGGGCTCTAATTCACCCCTCCACTTT. It encodes CASSLEGSNSPLHF.

The chain combines TRBV3-1 (or the pseudogene TRBV3-2) with TRBJ2-7; D is possibly TRBD1 or TRBD2 (5 bases each). The CDR3 runs 13 residues. Germline loops: CDR1 LGHDT, CDR2 YNNKEL (reference sequence). Trimming took off 3 bases at V and 2 bases at J, with 8 bases between the two ends. The CDR3 spells CASSQGTTYEQYF. In nucleotides, the CDR3 is TGTGCCAGCAGCCAGGGGACCACCTACGAGCAGTACTTC.

V usage is TRBV6-2 or TRBV6-3 and J usage is TRBJ2-1, with D possibly being TRBD1 (6 bases). CDR3 size: 17 residues. The germline gives CDR1 MNHEY, CDR2 SVGEGT. The V gene lost 4 bases and the J gene lost 10 bases, with 26 bases spanning the gap. The CDR3 loop reads CASSSFPGHIRDEEQFF. The CDR3 DNA reads as TGTGCCAGCAGTTCCTTCCCGGGACATATAAGGGACGAGGAGCAGTTCTTC.

V gene TRBV5-1 combines with J gene TRBJ2-1, with a tentative D call TRBD2 (5 bases). V was pared by 4 bases and J by 2 bases, with 16 bases between. Germline loops: CDR1 SGHRS, CDR2 YFSETQ. This CDR3 is 16 amino acids long. CDR3 loop: CASSATLDTTYNEQFF. The CDR3 nucleotides are TGCGCCAGCAGCGCCACACTAGATACAACCTACAATGAGCAGTTCTTC.

By frequency in the sample, this clone is medium-sized. The chain combines TRBV29-1 with TRBJ2-7; D is uncertain. Germline V lookup: CDR1 SQVTM, CDR2 ANQGSEA. This CDR3 has 13 amino acids. Between the trimmed V and J ends, which lost 1 base and 4 bases, there was a span of 11 bases. The CDR3 nucleotides read TGCAGCGTTGAAGTGGACGGGTTATACGAGCAGTACTTC. Translated, it gives CSVEVDGLYEQYF.

In its sample, this clone was seen a few times. The J gene is TRBJ1-2, the V gene TRBV5-8; D not resolved. V gave up 0 bases and J gave up 5 bases, with 5 bases separating them. The V gene's germline CDR1 is SGHTS and CDR2 YDEGEE. CDR3 length equals 12 residues. This CDR3 is CASSLGRYGYTF. In DNA form, the CDR3 reads TGTGCCAGCAGCTTGGGTCGTTATGGCTACACCTTC.

This clone came up once. The chain carries TRBV21-1 and TRBJ2-3; the table's D call of TRBD1 was not tested on the DNA. TRBV21-1 is recorded as a pseudogene. CDR3 length: 18 residues. Written as DNA, the CDR3 is TGTGCCAGCAGACTACCCTTCAGGGGGAGAAAGGGCACAGATACGCAGTATTTT. Protein product: CASRLPFRGRKGTDTQYF.

The rearrangement uses TRBV18 and TRBJ2-2; the D gene is possibly TRBD2 (5 bases). V was cut by 3 bases and J by 5 bases, with 10 bases left in between. Germline lookup yields CDR1 KGHSH and CDR2 LQKENI. This CDR3 comprises 14 residues. The DNA of the CDR3 is TGTGCCAGCTCACCGCCGGGAAAGACCGGGGAGCTGTTTTTT. Encoded protein: CASSPPGKTGELFF.

The chain combines TRBV2 with TRBJ1-6, with a tentative D call TRBD1 (5 bases). In germline, CDR1 is SNHLY, CDR2 FYNNEI. Trimming shortened V by 4 bases and J by 2 bases, and 12 bases separated the two germline ends. The CDR3 is 16 amino acids. CDR3 DNA sequence: TGTGCCAGCAGTGGGAGGGGAGACGCCTATAATTCACCCCTCCACTTT. It specifies CASSGRGDAYNSPLHF. Variable domain in full (rest from reference TRBV2 and TRBJ1-6): EPEVTQTPSHQVTQMGQEVILRCVPISNHLYFYWYRQILGQKVEFLVSFYNNEISEKSEIFDDQFSVERPDGSNFTLKIRSTKLEDSAMYFCASSGRGDAYNSPLHFGNGTRLTVT.